The T cell receptor (beta chain) under discussion was sequenced for a study of blood T cell repertoires in COVID-19. Study-level background: Specimens from acute and convalescent COVID-19 originated in the United States, Italy and Spain. In each case, the material was cDNA or gDNA derived from T cells, B-cell-depleted T cells, or PBMCs.

This clone was seen only a few times. Source study methods: It was from reference gene primer amplification that nucleated cell counts were estimated. TCRdb's copy holds only in-frame clones and misses some; the assay was immunoSEQ multiplex PCR. V and J calls plus clone size are reproduced from that table; the DNA served to infer D and trimming. The sample records some 19,000 clones, roughly 85% being singletons. The sample taken for sequencing was peripheral blood. This receptor was identified in a man older than 75 with acute or convalescent COVID-19.

CDR3 amino acids: CASSLVSGGDAFF. The CDR3 DNA reads TGTGCCAGCAGCTTAGTGTCCGGAGGGGACGCTTTCTTT. The rearrangement links TRBV7-2 to TRBJ1-1; a weak D match, TRBD1 (5 bases). V lost 1 base, J lost 11 bases, and 14 bases lay in between. The germline V gene has CDR1 SGHTA and CDR2 FQGNSA. The CDR3 sequence is 13 residues long.